The TCR beta chain described here comes from a study of blood T cell repertoires in COVID-19. On the study more broadly: Whether acute or convalescent, the COVID-19 samples came from the United States, Italy and Spain. From T cells, B-cell-depleted T cells, or PBMCs came the material, which was cDNA or gDNA.

Per the germline V gene, CDR1 is LGHNA and CDR2 is YNFKEQ. Germline trimming cut 6 bases from V and 4 bases from J; bases unmatched to any gene: 4. The CDR3 is 15 amino acids. Original handling: Amplification of reference gene primers was used by the study to estimate nucleated cell counts. Clones were sequenced by immunoSEQ multiplex PCR, and TCRdb holds only the in-frame ones, with some missing. Clonal size and the V and J genes are those of that table, whereas D and trimming came from the DNA. Of around 100,000 clones listed, roughly 85% are singletons. A word on this clone: Other DNA sequences of this sample code for an identical CDR3.

The clonotype was recovered from a man aged 65 to 85 with active or convalescent COVID-19. Specimen: peripheral blood. The V and J genes are TRBV4-2 and TRBJ2-2, with 11 positions matching TRBD2. The CDR3 is CASSPGTSGTGELFF. CDR3 nucleotides: TGTGCCAGCAGTCCCGGGACTAGCGGCACCGGGGAGCTGTTTTTT.